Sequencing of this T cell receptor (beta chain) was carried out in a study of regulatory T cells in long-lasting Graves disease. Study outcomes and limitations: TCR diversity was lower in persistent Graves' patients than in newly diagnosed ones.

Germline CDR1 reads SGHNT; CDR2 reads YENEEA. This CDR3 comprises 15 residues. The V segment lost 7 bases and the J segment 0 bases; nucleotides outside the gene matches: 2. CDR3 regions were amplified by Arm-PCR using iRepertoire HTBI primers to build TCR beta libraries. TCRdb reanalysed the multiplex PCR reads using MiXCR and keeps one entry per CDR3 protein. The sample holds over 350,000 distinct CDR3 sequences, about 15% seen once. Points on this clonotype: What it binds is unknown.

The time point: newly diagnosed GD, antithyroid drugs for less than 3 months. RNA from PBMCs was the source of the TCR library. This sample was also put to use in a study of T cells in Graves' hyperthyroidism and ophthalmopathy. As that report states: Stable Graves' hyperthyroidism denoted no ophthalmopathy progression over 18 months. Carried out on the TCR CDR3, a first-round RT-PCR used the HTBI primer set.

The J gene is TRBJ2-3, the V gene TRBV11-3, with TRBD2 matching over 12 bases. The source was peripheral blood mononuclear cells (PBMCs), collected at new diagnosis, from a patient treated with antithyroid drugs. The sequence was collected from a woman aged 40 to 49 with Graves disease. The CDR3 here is CASTGTSGSTDTQYF. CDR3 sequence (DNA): TGTGCCAGCACCGGGACTAGCGGGAGCACAGATACGCAGTATTTT.